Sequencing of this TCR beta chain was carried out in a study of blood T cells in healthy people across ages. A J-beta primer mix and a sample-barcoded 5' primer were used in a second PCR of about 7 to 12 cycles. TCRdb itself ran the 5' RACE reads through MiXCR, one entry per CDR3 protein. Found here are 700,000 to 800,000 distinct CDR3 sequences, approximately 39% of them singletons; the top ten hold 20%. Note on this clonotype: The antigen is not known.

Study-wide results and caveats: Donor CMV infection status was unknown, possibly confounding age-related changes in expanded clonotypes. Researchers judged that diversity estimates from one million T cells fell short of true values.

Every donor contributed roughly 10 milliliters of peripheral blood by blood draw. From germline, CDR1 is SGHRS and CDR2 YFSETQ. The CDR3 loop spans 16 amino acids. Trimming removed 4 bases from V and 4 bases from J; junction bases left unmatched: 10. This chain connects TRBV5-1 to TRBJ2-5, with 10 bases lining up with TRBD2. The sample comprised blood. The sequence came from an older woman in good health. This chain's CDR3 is CASSRTGTSATETQYF. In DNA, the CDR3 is TGCGCCAGCAGCAGAACCGGGACTAGCGCCACAGAGACCCAGTACTTC. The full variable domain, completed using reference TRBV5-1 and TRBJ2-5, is KAGVTQTPRYLIKTRGQQVTLSCSPISGHRSVSWYQQTPGQGLQFLFEYFSETQRNKGNFPGRFSGRQFSNSRSEMNVSTLELGDSALYLCASSRTGTSATETQYFGPGTRLLVL.